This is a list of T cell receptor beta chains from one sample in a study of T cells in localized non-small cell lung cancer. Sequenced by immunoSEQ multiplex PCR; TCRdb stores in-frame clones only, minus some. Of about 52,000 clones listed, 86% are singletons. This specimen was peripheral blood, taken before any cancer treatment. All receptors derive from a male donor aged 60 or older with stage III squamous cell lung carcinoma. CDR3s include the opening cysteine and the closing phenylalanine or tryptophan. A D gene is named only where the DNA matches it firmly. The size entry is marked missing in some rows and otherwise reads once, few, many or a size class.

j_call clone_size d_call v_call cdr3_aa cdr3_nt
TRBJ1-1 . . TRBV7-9 CASSPFRNTEAFF TGCGCCAGCAGCCCTTTTAGGAACACTGAAGCTTTCTTT
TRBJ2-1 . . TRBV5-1 CASSWGPRGNEQFF TGCGCCAGCAGCTGGGGACCCCGGGGGAATGAGCAGTTCTTC
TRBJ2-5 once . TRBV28 CATSRGQETQYF TGTGCCACCTCCCGGGGGCAAGAGACCCAGTACTTC
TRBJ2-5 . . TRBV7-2 CASKRYGLEETQYF TGTGCCAGCAAGCGATACGGGTTGGAAGAGACCCAGTACTTC
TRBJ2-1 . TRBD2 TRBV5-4 CASSGTSASWNEQFF TGTGCCAGCAGCGGAACTAGCGCCTCGTGGAATGAGCAGTTCTTC
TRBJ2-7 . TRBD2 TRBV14 CASSQVGGGPSSYEQYF TGTGCCAGCAGCCAAGTGGGGGGGGGACCCAGCTCCTACGAGCAGTACTTC
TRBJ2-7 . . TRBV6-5 CASSYGGNRYEQYF TGTGCCAGCAGTTACGGGGGGAATAGGTACGAGCAGTACTTC
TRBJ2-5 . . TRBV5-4 CASSLDEGALGETQYF TGTGCCAGCAGCTTGGACGAGGGAGCGCTGGGGGAGACCCAGTACTTC
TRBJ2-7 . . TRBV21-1 CASTSVGYLIYEQYF TGTGCCAGCACCTCTGTCGGGTATCTGATCTACGAGCAGTACTTC
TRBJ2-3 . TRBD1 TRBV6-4 CASSQGQGRTDTQYF TGTGCCAGCAGTCAAGGACAGGGTCGCACAGATACGCAGTATTTT
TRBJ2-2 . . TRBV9 CASSVGGLATGELFF TGTGCCAGCAGCGTAGGAGGTCTAGCAACCGGGGAGCTGTTTTTT
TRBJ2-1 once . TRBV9 CASSEMGEQFF TGTGCCAGCAGCGAAATGGGGGAGCAGTTCTTC
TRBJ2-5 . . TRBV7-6 CASQLGGSGGQTQYF TGTGCCAGCCAGCTTGGCGGTAGCGGTGGTCAGACCCAGTACTTC
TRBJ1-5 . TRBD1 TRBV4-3 CASSQDHQGGQPQHF TGCGCCAGCAGCCAAGATCATCAGGGGGGTCAGCCCCAGCATTTT
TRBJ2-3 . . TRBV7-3 CASSPRGPAGDTQYF TGTGCCAGCAGCCCTCGGGGGCCAGCAGGCGATACGCAGTATTTT
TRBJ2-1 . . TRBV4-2 CASQGRLSSYNEQFF TGTGCCAGCCAGGGACGCCTAAGCTCCTACAATGAGCAGTTCTTC
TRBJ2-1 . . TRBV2 CASTTDQYNEQFF TGTGCCAGCACAACGGACCAATACAATGAGCAGTTCTTC
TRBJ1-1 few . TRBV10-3 CAISKVGITEAFF TGTGCCATCAGTAAGGTAGGGATCACTGAAGCTTTCTTT
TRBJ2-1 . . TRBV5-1 CASSYFSELNEQFF TGCGCCAGCAGCTACTTTAGCGAACTGAATGAGCAGTTCTTC
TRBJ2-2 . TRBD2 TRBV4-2 CASSQSLAGHTGELFF TGTGCCAGCAGCCAAAGCCTAGCGGGGCACACCGGGGAGCTGTTTTTT
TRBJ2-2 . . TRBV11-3 CASSLGGSSGELFF TGTGCCAGCAGCTTGGGAGGCTCATCCGGGGAGCTGTTTTTT
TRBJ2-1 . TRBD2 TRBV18 CASSLNGGGTNEQFF TGTGCCAGCTCACTTAACGGGGGAGGGACCAATGAGCAGTTCTTC
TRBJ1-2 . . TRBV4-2 CASSFDTSGGQSYGYTF TGTGCCAGCAGCTTTGATACCTCCGGGGGGCAGTCCTATGGCTACACCTTC
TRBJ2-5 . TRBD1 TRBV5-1 CASTRGQGQETQYF TGCGCCAGTACACGTGGACAGGGTCAAGAGACCCAGTACTTC